This entry lists 23 T cell receptor beta chains sequenced from one sample in a study of blood T cells in healthy people across ages. Next came a second PCR, run for about 6 to 11 cycles, which used a sample-barcoded 5' primer along with a J-beta primer mix. TCRdb re-analysed the 5' RACE reads in MiXCR, keeping a single row per CDR3 protein. The data contain 1.5 million to 2 million distinct CDR3 sequences, about 50% of them seen just once; the ten biggest clones take up approximately 2%. Sequencing used blood. Receptors originate from a woman in her forties in good health.

V gene TRBV29-1 combines with J gene TRBJ2-5; possible D gene TRBD1, 5 bases. The CDR3 covers 13 residues. CDR1 and CDR2 from the germline V gene are SQVTM and ANQGSEA. V shed 5 bases and J shed 5 bases, with 15 bases lying between them. The CDR3 nucleotides read TGCAGCGTTATGCAGGGCGTTGGGGAGACCCAGTACTTC. It encodes CSVMQGVGETQYF.

This clonotype was counted only a few times. The CDR3 spells CASSLTRASYGYTF. The DNA for the CDR3 is TGTGCCAGCAGCTTAACAAGGGCCTCCTATGGCTACACCTTC. The chain joins TRBV7-3 to TRBJ1-2; no firm D call. The CDR3 contains 14 residues. Germline assignment: CDR1 SGHTA and CDR2 FQGTGA. V was clipped by 0 bases and J by 4 bases, with 9 bases between them.

This rearrangement joins TRBV5-1 to TRBJ2-2; 9 positions agree with TRBD1. The CDR3 is made up of 16 amino acids. J lost 3 bases, V lost 4 bases, and 7 bases had no gene match. Germline assignment: CDR1 SGHRS and CDR2 YFSETQ. The CDR3, as DNA: TGCGCCAGCAGCCCCCCGACAGGGGGATACACCGGGGAGCTGTTTTTT. This sequence encodes CASSPPTGGYTGELFF.

The J gene is TRBJ2-1, the V gene TRBV13, with TRBD1 matching over 7 bases. This CDR3 contains 16 residues. V lost 4 bases to trimming and J lost 5 bases; unmatched junction nucleotides: 11. Germline values: CDR1 PRHDT, CDR2 FYEKMQ (reference sequence). The CDR3 is CASSSGQPQLNNEQFF. The CDR3 bases are TGTGCCAGCAGCTCGGGACAGCCCCAACTAAACAATGAGCAGTTCTTC.

This chain uses TRBV20-1 with TRBJ2-5; D may be TRBD2 (5 bases). Germline V lookup: CDR1 DFQATT, CDR2 SNEGSKA (reference sequence). The CDR3 extends over 12 amino acids. V gave up 5 bases and J gave up 4 bases, with 11 bases separating them. The CDR3 loop reads CSAVIAGETQYF. The CDR3 DNA is TGCAGTGCTGTAATTGCGGGAGAGACCCAGTACTTC.

The chain recombines TRBV4-3 with TRBJ2-3; weak D call: TRBD2 (6 bases). This CDR3 is 15 amino acids long. Trimming stripped 0 bases from V and 1 base from J, with 8 bases between. Germline CDR1 is LGHNA and CDR2 is YSLEER. CDR3 residues: CASSQERDGTDTQYF. CDR3 DNA sequence: TGCGCCAGCAGCCAAGAGCGGGACGGCACAGATACGCAGTATTTT.

The chain joins TRBV19 to TRBJ1-5; 8 nucleotides match TRBD1. The germline V gene encodes CDR1 LNHDA and CDR2 SQIVND (reference sequence). CDR3 size: 14 residues. With V trimmed by 8 bases and J by 4 bases, 7 bases remained unmatched. CDR3 sequence (DNA): TGTGCCAGTGAACCAGGGGGCCCTAATCAGCCCCAGCATTTT. Its protein product is CASEPGGPNQPQHF.

This clonotype was observed a single time. The V gene is TRBV27, the J gene TRBJ2-3, with D possibly being TRBD1 (6 bases). Germline assignment: CDR1 MNHEY and CDR2 SMNVEV (reference sequence). The CDR3 totals 16 residues. Trimming removed 5 bases at V and 4 bases at J, with 19 bases between. The CDR3 DNA is TGTGCCAGCAGTGCCTTTTGGGGGCAGATCCCAGATACGCAGTATTTT. Protein sequence: CASSAFWGQIPDTQYF.

The chain combines TRBV6-5 with TRBJ1-2; tentatively, D is TRBD1 (6 bases). Germline V lookup: CDR1 MNHEY, CDR2 SVGAGI. The V end was cut by 4 bases, the J end by 6 bases, with 12 bases between. The CDR3 is 13 amino acids. CDR3: CASSFTGINGYTF. CDR3 coding DNA: TGTGCCAGCAGTTTCACAGGGATTAATGGCTACACCTTC.

V gene TRBV6-5 combines with J gene TRBJ2-7, with unresolved D. This CDR3 has 13 amino acids. CDR1 is MNHEY and CDR2 is SVGAGI in the germline V gene. Trimming shortened V by 4 bases and J by 3 bases, and 10 bases separated the two germline ends. CDR3 in amino acids: CASSSTLNYEQYF. The CDR3 bases are TGTGCCAGCAGTTCTACTTTGAACTACGAGCAGTACTTC.

This clonotype was seen only a few times. The gene calls are TRBV4-2 and TRBJ2-7; 11 nucleotides align to TRBD1. Trimming at V came to 0 bases and at J to 3 bases, leaving 4 bases not matched to a gene. The germline V gene encodes CDR1 LGHNA and CDR2 YNFKEQ. The CDR3 totals 16 residues. The CDR3 region is CASSQDPGTGGYEQYF. DNA of the CDR3: TGTGCCAGCAGCCAAGACCCCGGGACAGGGGGCTACGAGCAGTACTTC.

The chain uses TRBV6-2 or TRBV6-3 and TRBJ1-2, with a possible D match to TRBD1 (6 bases). The germline V gene encodes CDR1 MNHEY and CDR2 SVGEGT. CDR3 length: 13 amino acids. V dropped 7 bases and J dropped 10 bases, with 19 bases sitting between them. The CDR3, as DNA: TGTGCCAGCAATCTCGGGGGCCGGGCCCTCTACACCTTC. This gives the protein CASNLGGRALYTF.

Points on this clonotype: An end of the junction differs from the germline gene, which may be a read error. The rearrangement joins TRBV5-1 to TRBJ2-1; TRBD2 matches at 10 bases. CDR1 SGHRS and CDR2 YFSETQ come from the germline V gene. There are 15 residues in the CDR3. CDR3 in DNA: TGCGCCAGCAGCAACGCTAGCGGGGGATACAATGAGCAGATCTTC. This sequence encodes CASSNASGGYNEQIF.

This chain uses TRBV27 with TRBJ2-3; 10 positions match TRBD2. After removal of 4 bases from V and 3 bases from J, the junction contained 7 bases not matched to a gene. The CDR3 is 16 amino acids. Germline V gives CDR1 MNHEY, CDR2 SMNVEV (reference sequence). The CDR3 DNA sequence: TGTGCCAGCAGTTACCAAGCGGGGGGGGGAACAGATACGCAGTATTTT. This encodes CASSYQAGGGTDTQYF.

This clonotype has a handful of counts. The chain uses TRBV4-2 and TRBJ2-1; 12 bases are shared with TRBD1. Trimming at V came to 2 bases and at J to 9 bases, leaving 14 bases not matched to a gene. The CDR3 extends over 18 amino acids. Germline V lookup: CDR1 LGHNA, CDR2 YNFKEQ. This chain's CDR3 is CASSQRIFGTGGQGEQFF. For the CDR3, the DNA is TGTGCCAGCAGCCAACGTATCTTCGGGACAGGGGGCCAAGGTGAGCAGTTCTTC.

The rearrangement uses TRBV27 and TRBJ2-2, with D possibly being TRBD1 (6 bases). The CDR3 runs to 15 residues. The germline CDR1 and CDR2 sequences are MNHEY and SMNVEV (reference sequence). V was trimmed by 5 bases and J by 6 bases, leaving 16 bases between them. CDR3 amino acids: CASSRYRVSAGELFF. DNA of the CDR3: TGTGCCAGCAGTCGGTACAGGGTTTCAGCCGGGGAGCTGTTTTTT.

J is TRBJ2-5 and V is TRBV5-5; no definite D call. The CDR3 spans 16 residues. Germline CDR1 is SGHKS and CDR2 is YYEKEE (reference sequence). V was trimmed by 1 base and J by 4 bases, leaving 17 bases between them. CDR3 sequence: CASSLFIGRSGETQYF. As DNA, the CDR3 is TGTGCCAGCAGCTTGTTTATAGGCCGCTCGGGAGAGACCCAGTACTTC.

The chain joins TRBV28 to TRBJ2-7, with D possibly matching TRBD2 (5 bases). CDR1 is MDHEN and CDR2 is SYDVKM in the germline V gene. CDR3 length: 15 residues. Trimming removed 5 bases at V and 12 bases at J, with 26 bases between. CDR3 region: CASSRMGASLETLYF. The CDR3, as DNA: TGTGCCAGCAGTCGAATGGGAGCCAGCCTTGAGACCCTGTACTTC.

The J gene is TRBJ2-7, the V gene TRBV6-2 or TRBV6-3, with D perhaps TRBD2 (5 bases). The germline CDR1 and CDR2 sequences are MNHEY and SVGEGT. The V gene lost 2 bases and the J gene lost 3 bases, with 14 bases spanning the gap. The length of the CDR3 is 15 residues. CDR3 residues: CASSYGRKGVYEQYF. CDR3 in DNA: TGTGCCAGCAGTTACGGACGGAAGGGAGTCTACGAGCAGTACTTC.

Only a few counts were recorded for this clonotype. CDR3 protein: CSVSPGQGAYEQFF. The CDR3 nucleotides read TGCAGCGTATCGCCGGGACAGGGGGCCTATGAGCAGTTCTTC. J is TRBJ2-1 and V is TRBV29-1; 12 bases map to TRBD1. CDR3 length equals 14 residues. Germline trimming cut 6 bases from V and 8 bases from J; bases unmatched to any gene: 8. Germline V lookup: CDR1 SQVTM, CDR2 ANQGSEA.

This chain connects TRBV6-5 to TRBJ2-5; no firm D call. Deletions cut 7 bases from V and 7 bases from J, with 13 bases between. This CDR3 has 12 amino acids. Germline V lookup: CDR1 MNHEY, CDR2 SVGAGI. This CDR3 is CASKRLGGTQYF. Here the CDR3 DNA reads TGTGCCAGCAAGCGATTGGGTGGGACCCAGTACTTC.

This chain uses TRBV6-5 with TRBJ1-4; 9 bases agree with TRBD1. The J segment lost 4 bases and the V segment lost 0 bases, leaving 12 bases of the junction unmatched. Germline values: CDR1 MNHEY, CDR2 SVGAGI. The CDR3 is 19 amino acids. The chain's CDR3 is CASSYSPFPRGQGNEKLFF. CDR3 sequence (DNA): TGTGCCAGCAGTTACTCGCCTTTCCCCCGGGGACAGGGTAATGAAAAACTGTTTTTT.

As for this clonotype: One end of the junction is discordant with germline, which a read error may explain. The chain has TRBV12-3 or TRBV12-4 and TRBJ2-1; D is perhaps TRBD2 (6 bases). This CDR3 is 11 amino acids long. CDR3 sequence (DNA): TGTGTCAGCGGAAGGGAGGCTGAGCAGTTCTTC. Residues: CVSGREAEQFF.